The rows below give T cell receptor beta chains drawn from one sample of a study of spatial heterogeneity in lung cancer. TCRdb used MiXCR to reprocess the 5' RACE reads, holding one entry per CDR3 protein. Of about 82,000 distinct CDR3 sequences listed, 10% to 15% were seen once; the top ten hold 4.5% to 5.5%. Sequenced material: PBMCs, taken at surgery. The source of these receptors is a male donor with early-stage non-small cell lung cancer. The CDR3 runs from the conserved cysteine through the conserved F or W. Each record gives: J gene, D gene, clone size, V gene, CDR3 DNA, CDR3 protein. A D gene is named only where the DNA matches it firmly. A clone size is listed for some rows: how often the clone was seen (once, few, many), or a class if it is expanded.

J gene: TRBJ1-1
D gene: TRBD1
clone size: many
V gene: TRBV29-1
CDR3 DNA: TGCAGCGTTGAAGATACAGGGGGCGGCACTGAAGCTTTCTTT
CDR3 protein: CSVEDTGGGTEAFF

J gene: TRBJ2-1
D gene: -
clone size: few
V gene: TRBV15
CDR3 DNA: TGTGCCACCAGCAGAGACAGCGGCTCCTACAATGAGCAGTTCTTC
CDR3 protein: CATSRDSGSYNEQFF

J gene: TRBJ2-5
D gene: TRBD2
clone size: many
V gene: TRBV7-2
CDR3 DNA: TGTGCCAGCAGCTTAGGAGTAGCGGGAGGCCGAGAGACCCAGTACTTC
CDR3 protein: CASSLGVAGGRETQYF

J gene: TRBJ2-5
D gene: -
clone size: few
V gene: TRBV18
CDR3 DNA: TGTGCCAGCTCACCACCTACAGGAGGAGAGACCCAGTACTTC
CDR3 protein: CASSPPTGGETQYF

J gene: TRBJ2-6
D gene: -
clone size: -
V gene: TRBV25-1
CDR3 DNA: TGTGCCAGCAGTTCCTGGGGAGGCTCTGGGGCCAACGTCCTGACTTTC
CDR3 protein: CASSSWGGSGANVLTF

J gene: TRBJ1-2
D gene: -
clone size: -
V gene: TRBV12-3/TRBV12-4
CDR3 DNA: TGTGCCAGCAGTCGAGTACCCTCGGATTATGGCTACACCTTC
CDR3 protein: CASSRVPSDYGYTF

J gene: TRBJ1-1
D gene: -
clone size: -
V gene: TRBV4-1
CDR3 DNA: TGCGCCAGCAGCCAAGATGAAAGGACAGTGAACACTGAAGCTTTCTTT
CDR3 protein: CASSQDERTVNTEAFF

J gene: TRBJ1-3
D gene: -
clone size: few
V gene: TRBV20-1
CDR3 DNA: TGCAGTGCTCCTAAAGGGACGACAATCTCTGGAAACACCATATATTTT
CDR3 protein: CSAPKGTTISGNTIYF

J gene: TRBJ2-1
D gene: -
clone size: -
V gene: TRBV18
CDR3 DNA: TGTGCCAGCTCACCCATGGGACAAGGGCGCAGCAATGAGCAGTTCTTC
CDR3 protein: CASSPMGQGRSNEQFF

J gene: TRBJ2-1
D gene: -
clone size: -
V gene: TRBV29-1
CDR3 DNA: TGCAGCGGTTATAGGGGGAGAAATGAGCAGTTCTTC
CDR3 protein: CSGYRGRNEQFF

J gene: TRBJ2-6
D gene: -
clone size: many
V gene: TRBV19
CDR3 DNA: TGTGCCAGTAGTCCCTTTCCTGGGGCCAACGTCCTGACTTTC
CDR3 protein: CASSPFPGANVLTF

J gene: TRBJ2-7
D gene: -
clone size: few
V gene: TRBV14
CDR3 DNA: TGTGCCAGCAGCTTGGACAATTCCTACGAGCAGTACTTC
CDR3 protein: CASSLDNSYEQYF

J gene: TRBJ2-5
D gene: -
clone size: -
V gene: TRBV18
CDR3 DNA: TGTGCCAGCTCTCCAGCCCAAGAGACCCAGTACTTC
CDR3 protein: CASSPAQETQYF

J gene: TRBJ2-3
D gene: -
clone size: few
V gene: TRBV27
CDR3 DNA: TGTGCCAGCAGCTCAGGGTTTAGCACAGATACGCAGTATTTT
CDR3 protein: CASSSGFSTDTQYF

J gene: TRBJ1-1
D gene: TRBD1
clone size: -
V gene: TRBV20-1
CDR3 DNA: TGCAGTGCTAAGACAGGGGGCACTGAAGCTTTCTTT
CDR3 protein: CSAKTGGTEAFF

J gene: TRBJ1-1
D gene: TRBD1
clone size: few
V gene: TRBV29-1
CDR3 DNA: TGCAGCGTTAGGAAGACAGGGCAGAACACTGAAGCTTTCTTT
CDR3 protein: CSVRKTGQNTEAFF

J gene: TRBJ2-2
D gene: -
clone size: few
V gene: TRBV11-2
CDR3 DNA: TGTGCCAGCAGCTTGTGGGATACGAACACCGGGGAGCTGTTTTTT
CDR3 protein: CASSLWDTNTGELFF

J gene: TRBJ1-1
D gene: TRBD1
clone size: few
V gene: TRBV29-1
CDR3 DNA: TGCAGGGCAGGGGAGGACAGGGAAATTGAAGCTTTCTTT
CDR3 protein: CRAGEDREIEAFF

J gene: TRBJ2-6
D gene: TRBD1
clone size: few
V gene: TRBV29-1
CDR3 DNA: TGCAGCGCATCCGGGACAGGGGTCTCTGGGGCCAACGTCCTGACTTTC
CDR3 protein: CSASGTGVSGANVLTF

J gene: TRBJ1-2
D gene: -
clone size: many
V gene: TRBV14
CDR3 DNA: TGTGCCAGCACCCCGACAGCGAACTATGGCTACACCTTC
CDR3 protein: CASTPTANYGYTF

J gene: TRBJ2-1
D gene: -
clone size: few
V gene: TRBV6-2/TRBV6-3
CDR3 DNA: TGTGCCAGCAGGCCCCCCAGTTACAATGAGCAGTTCTTC
CDR3 protein: CASRPPSYNEQFF

J gene: TRBJ1-6
D gene: -
clone size: many
V gene: TRBV6-5
CDR3 DNA: TGTGCCAGCAGTTCGAGCTCCTATAATTCACCCCTCCACTTT
CDR3 protein: CASSSSSYNSPLHF

J gene: TRBJ2-4
D gene: -
clone size: few
V gene: TRBV19
CDR3 DNA: TGTGCCAGTAGTAATTCGGAGGGGAGCATTCAGTACTTC
CDR3 protein: CASSNSEGSIQYF

J gene: TRBJ2-1
D gene: TRBD2
clone size: few
V gene: TRBV6-1
CDR3 DNA: TGTGCCAGCCCAGGGGCGGGAGGGGATGAGCAGTTCTTC
CDR3 protein: CASPGAGGDEQFF

J gene: TRBJ2-7
D gene: TRBD1
clone size: -
V gene: TRBV5-1
CDR3 DNA: TGCGCCAGCAGCTTGTACCGGGACAGGGTGAACGAGCAGTACTTC
CDR3 protein: CASSLYRDRVNEQYF

J gene: TRBJ2-7
D gene: -
clone size: -
V gene: TRBV4-2
CDR3 DNA: TGTGCCAGCAGCATATTGGACAGCTCCTACGAGCAGTACTTC
CDR3 protein: CASSILDSSYEQYF

J gene: TRBJ2-5
D gene: -
clone size: -
V gene: TRBV29-1
CDR3 DNA: TGCAGCGTTGGAAATCTCCAAGAGACCCAGTACTTC
CDR3 protein: CSVGNLQETQYF

J gene: TRBJ2-5
D gene: TRBD2
clone size: many
V gene: TRBV29-1
CDR3 DNA: TGCAGCGTTGCTAGCGGGAGGGATGAGACCCAGTACTTC
CDR3 protein: CSVASGRDETQYF

J gene: TRBJ2-7
D gene: -
clone size: few
V gene: TRBV30
CDR3 DNA: TGTGCCTGGAGTCGCTTGACCTACGAGCAGTACTTC
CDR3 protein: CAWSRLTYEQYF